This TCR beta chain stems from a study of blood T cell repertoires in COVID-19. About the research overall: Spain, Italy and the United States supplied samples that represented acute and convalescent COVID-19. In each case, the material was cDNA or gDNA derived from T cells, B-cell-depleted T cells, or PBMCs.

Authors' analysis steps: Amplification of reference gene primers provided the estimated nucleated cell counts. Assay: immunoSEQ multiplex PCR; the TCRdb copy retains only in-frame clones and omits some. The V and J calls and clone size are taken from that table; D and trimming were inferred from the DNA. The sample lists about 4,900 clones; around 90% were seen once. Specimen: peripheral blood. The sequence derives from a human donor in a cohort sampled during active COVID-19.

DNA of the CDR3: TGTGCCCGGACGGACAGAGCTAACTATGGCTACACCTTC. Translation: CARTDRANYGYTF. This chain uses TRBV30 with TRBJ1-2; weak D call: TRBD1 (6 bases). The CDR3 spans 13 residues. CDR1 and CDR2 from the germline V gene are GTSNPN and SVGIG (reference sequence). V was cut by 8 bases and J by 0 bases, with 13 bases left in between.